These T cell receptor beta chains were read from a single sample in a study of neoadjuvant anti-PD-1 for oral cavity cancer. Sequencing used immunoSEQ multiplex PCR; TCRdb keeps in-frame clones, though not all of them. The sample records approximately 72,000 clones, around 88% being singletons. Material: PBMCs, obtained before nivolumab (anti-PD-1) treatment. These receptors all stem from a person between 40 and 79 years old with oral cavity squamous cell carcinoma. Both conserved end residues are part of each CDR3. D genes are given only for firm matches. Some rows have no size entry. The others give once, few or many, or a class for an expanded clone.

d_gene	j_gene	abundance	v_gene	CDR3aa	CDR3nt
-	TRBJ2-7	-	TRBV27	CASSLSGVGYEQYF	TGTGCCAGCAGTTTATCCGGGGTGGGCTACGAGCAGTACTTC
TRBD1	TRBJ2-7	-	TRBV5-1	CASSWDRGPYEQYF	TGCGCCAGCAGCTGGGACAGGGGCCCCTACGAGCAGTACTTC
-	TRBJ1-3	-	TRBV28	CASAMRYSGNTIYF	TGTGCCAGCGCAATGAGGTACTCTGGAAACACCATATATTTT
-	TRBJ1-2	few	TRBV27	CASSLSGLYGYTF	TGTGCCAGCAGTTTAAGTGGCCTCTATGGCTACACCTTC
-	TRBJ2-3	-	TRBV27	CASSPGGGPSTDTQYF	TGTGCCAGCAGTCCGGGTGGCGGGCCTAGCACAGATACGCAGTATTTT
TRBD2	TRBJ2-5	-	TRBV2	CASSQGLAGAETQYF	TGTGCCAGCAGTCAGGGACTAGCGGGAGCAGAGACCCAGTACTTC
-	TRBJ2-1	-	TRBV5-1	CASSPPGAGPSYNEQFF	TGCGCCAGCAGCCCCCCGGGGGCGGGGCCCTCCTACAATGAGCAGTTCTTC
TRBD2	TRBJ2-2	-	TRBV6-1	CASSEGLAGGSPRSGELFF	TGTGCCAGCAGTGAGGGACTAGCGGGGGGCTCCCCTCGGTCCGGGGAGCTGTTTTTT
TRBD1	TRBJ1-1	-	TRBV6-5	CASSRQGRVEAFF	TGTGCCAGCAGTAGACAGGGGCGCGTTGAGGCTTTCTTT
-	TRBJ1-2	once	TRBV4-1	CASSQPADRKRGYTF	TGCGCCAGCAGCCAACCTGCCGACAGGAAACGAGGCTACACCTTC
TRBD1	TRBJ1-5	-	TRBV2	CASKKDRVIGQPQHF	TGTGCCAGCAAAAAGGACAGGGTAATAGGTCAGCCCCAGCATTTT
-	TRBJ1-1	-	TRBV30	CAWSPLGRGGTEAFF	TGTGCCTGGAGTCCCCTGGGTAGGGGGGGCACTGAAGCTTTCTTT
-	TRBJ2-3	-	TRBV19	CASSIIAGSSTDTQYF	TGTGCCAGTAGTATTATCGCAGGGTCTAGCACAGATACGCAGTATTTT
-	TRBJ1-1	few	TRBV2	CASSPLGREAFF	TGTGCCAGCAGCCCCCTGGGGAGGGAAGCTTTCTTT
-	TRBJ1-2	-	TRBV30	CAWSLQTDGYTF	TGTGCCTGGAGTCTCCAGACAGATGGCTACACCTTC
-	TRBJ2-2	-	TRBV7-9	CASSGSAGGELFF	TGTGCCAGCAGCGGCTCAGCGGGCGGGGAGCTGTTTTTT
-	TRBJ1-5	-	TRBV28	CASSFWADYQPQHF	TGTGCCAGCAGTTTTTGGGCCGATTATCAGCCCCAGCATTTT
TRBD2	TRBJ2-2	-	TRBV28	CASRTTGTTAGELFF	TGTGCCAGCAGGACCACCGGGACTACGGCCGGGGAGCTGTTTTTT
-	TRBJ2-5	-	TRBV11-2	CASSLGQGAPETQYF	TGTGCCAGCAGCTTAGGGCAGGGTGCCCCAGAGACCCAGTACTTC
-	TRBJ1-5	few	TRBV27	CASSSNPSWPQHF	TGTGCCAGCAGTTCAAACCCCTCCTGGCCCCAGCATTTT
-	TRBJ2-1	-	TRBV6-1	CASSRVEYNEQFF	TGTGCCAGCAGCAGGGTGGAATACAATGAGCAGTTCTTC
-	TRBJ1-1	-	TRBV2	CASSERVGGTEAFF	TGTGCCAGCAGTGAGAGAGTGGGCGGGACTGAAGCTTTCTTT
-	TRBJ2-7	-	TRBV5-6	CASSLRVSSYEQYF	TGTGCCAGCAGCTTGAGAGTCAGCTCCTACGAGCAGTACTTC
-	TRBJ2-7	-	TRBV5-5	CASTIGGFGQSEQYF	TGTGCCAGCACCATTGGGGGATTTGGACAGTCCGAGCAGTACTTC
-	TRBJ1-1	-	TRBV27	CASSPVATNTEAFF	TGTGCCAGCAGCCCCGTGGCGACGAACACTGAAGCTTTCTTT
-	TRBJ1-1	-	TRBV5-1	CASSPGTGTAEAFF	TGCGCCAGCAGCCCCGGGACGGGAACCGCTGAAGCTTTCTTT
TRBD2	TRBJ2-1	-	TRBV19	CASSDRGGRYRHNEQFF	TGTGCCAGTAGTGATCGGGGCGGGAGGTATCGGCACAATGAGCAGTTCTTC
-	TRBJ1-6	-	TRBV11-2	CASSLYSPLHF	TGTGCCAGCAGCCTCTATTCACCCCTCCACTTT
TRBD1	TRBJ2-7	-	TRBV2	CARSRGMAYEQYF	TGTGCCAGAAGCAGGGGGATGGCCTACGAGCAGTACTTC
-	TRBJ1-2	-	TRBV7-8	CASILSGFSGAKNYGYTF	TGTGCCAGCATCCTAAGTGGGTTTTCAGGGGCCAAGAACTATGGCTACACCTTC
TRBD1	TRBJ2-1	-	TRBV4-1	CASSQWTGTNEQFF	TGCGCCAGCAGCCAGTGGACAGGGACTAATGAGCAGTTCTTC
-	TRBJ1-1	-	TRBV6-1	CASREDIHTEAFF	TGTGCCAGCAGAGAGGACATTCACACTGAAGCTTTCTTT
TRBD2	TRBJ2-1	-	TRBV27	CASSANAGTSGVNEQFF	TGTGCCAGCAGTGCAAATGCCGGGACTAGCGGGGTCAATGAGCAGTTCTTC
-	TRBJ1-1	few	TRBV5-8	CASSLPLHEAFF	TGTGCCAGCAGCTTGCCCCTCCATGAAGCTTTCTTT
-	TRBJ1-1	-	TRBV11-2	CASSLERLGNTEAFF	TGTGCCAGCAGCTTAGAACGGCTTGGGAACACTGAAGCTTTCTTT
-	TRBJ1-3	few	TRBV7-9	CASSPMGLSGNTIYF	TGTGCCAGCAGCCCGATGGGGCTCTCTGGAAACACCATATATTTT
-	TRBJ1-1	-	TRBV4-1	CASSQENGMRTALNTEAFF	TGCGCCAGCAGCCAAGAGAACGGGATGAGGACAGCATTGAACACTGAAGCTTTCTTT
-	TRBJ1-5	-	TRBV27	CASGPTGSNQPQHF	TGTGCCAGCGGTCCAACGGGGAGCAATCAGCCCCAGCATTTT
TRBD1	TRBJ1-2	-	TRBV6-1	CASSAYDRGGYGYTF	TGTGCCAGCAGTGCCTACGACAGGGGGGGCTATGGCTACACCTTC
-	TRBJ2-4	-	TRBV5-6	CASSRDRNIQYF	TGTGCCAGCAGCCGTGACAGAAACATTCAGTACTTC
TRBD1	TRBJ1-1	-	TRBV7-8	CASSLVGTGGTEAFF	TGTGCCAGCAGCTTAGTGGGGACAGGGGGCACTGAAGCTTTCTTT
TRBD2	TRBJ2-7	-	TRBV5-1	CASSLASSGTQSSYEQYF	TGCGCCAGCAGCTTGGCCTCTAGCGGGACTCAGAGCTCCTACGAGCAGTACTTC
-	TRBJ2-7	-	TRBV11-1	CASSPTLYEQYF	TGTGCCAGCAGCCCAACACTCTACGAGCAGTACTTC
TRBD1	TRBJ1-1	-	TRBV11-2	CASSLTGGFMNTEAFF	TGTGCCAGCAGCTTAACAGGGGGTTTTATGAACACTGAAGCTTTCTTT
-	TRBJ1-1	-	TRBV4-1	CASSQVSEGLGNTEAFF	TGCGCCAGCAGCCAAGTGTCTGAGGGCCTGGGGAACACTGAAGCTTTCTTT
TRBD1	TRBJ2-7	-	TRBV5-4	CASSSGRGTGSYEQYF	TGTGCCAGCAGCTCCGGTAGGGGGACAGGCTCCTACGAGCAGTACTTC
-	TRBJ1-5	-	TRBV11-3	CASSPTPDSLRYQPQHF	TGTGCCAGCAGCCCCACCCCGGACAGCCTCCGGTATCAGCCCCAGCATTTT
-	TRBJ2-1	-	TRBV7-3	CASSRAASVEYNEQFF	TGTGCCAGCAGCCGCGCGGCCAGCGTCGAGTACAATGAGCAGTTCTTC
-	TRBJ1-2	few	TRBV7-8	CASSSPRAPESGYTF	TGTGCCAGCAGCTCCCCCCGGGCCCCGGAGAGTGGCTACACCTTC
TRBD1	TRBJ1-2	-	TRBV5-1	CASSAGQRNGYTF	TGCGCCAGCAGCGCGGGACAGAGGAATGGCTACACCTTC
TRBD1	TRBJ1-1	-	TRBV5-4	CASSSGQGFGTEAFF	TGTGCCAGCAGCTCCGGACAGGGTTTCGGCACTGAAGCTTTCTTT
-	TRBJ1-1	-	TRBV10-3	CAISKGLPQMNTEAFF	TGTGCCATCAGTAAGGGACTGCCTCAAATGAACACTGAAGCTTTCTTT
-	TRBJ2-7	-	TRBV7-9	CASSRDGYEQYF	TGTGCCAGCAGCCGTGACGGCTACGAGCAGTACTTC
TRBD2	TRBJ2-7	-	TRBV4-1	CATAPTSGRYEQYF	TGCGCCACCGCGCCGACTAGCGGGAGGTACGAGCAGTACTTC
-	TRBJ1-1	-	TRBV5-1	CASSLSLNTEAFF	TGCGCCAGCAGCTTGTCCTTGAACACTGAAGCTTTCTTT
-	TRBJ2-2	once	TRBV9	CASSVGLVGTGELFF	TGTGCCAGCAGCGTAGGGCTAGTGGGGACCGGGGAGCTGTTTTTT
-	TRBJ1-2	once	TRBV5-1	CASSFTEHGYTF	TGCGCCAGCAGCTTTACGGAACATGGCTACACCTTC